This entry features one TCR beta chain sequence. The target antigen is unknown. These data belong to a study of T cells in localized non-small cell lung cancer. Study conclusions and caveats: The study found T cell clonality highest in uninvolved adjacent lung, above tumor.

The repertoire was sequenced with immunoSEQ multiplex PCR; TCRdb's copy has only in-frame clones and lacks some. The table shows about 31,000 clones, with approximately 85% occurring only once. Germline-derived CDR1 and CDR2 are GTSNPN and SVGIG (reference sequence). The germline V and J ends were trimmed by 1 base and 4 bases, with 13 bases remaining between them. The CDR3 has 14 residues. The sample in question was peripheral blood mononuclear cells, obtained before any cancer treatment. The V call is TRBV30, the J call TRBJ1-2, with D possibly matching TRBD1 (6 bases). The clonotype originates from a woman aged 35 to 69 with stage III lung adenocarcinoma. CDR3 bases: TGTGCCTGGAGTGCGGGCGGGGGCTCCTATGGCTACACCTTC. It codes for CAWSAGGGSYGYTF.